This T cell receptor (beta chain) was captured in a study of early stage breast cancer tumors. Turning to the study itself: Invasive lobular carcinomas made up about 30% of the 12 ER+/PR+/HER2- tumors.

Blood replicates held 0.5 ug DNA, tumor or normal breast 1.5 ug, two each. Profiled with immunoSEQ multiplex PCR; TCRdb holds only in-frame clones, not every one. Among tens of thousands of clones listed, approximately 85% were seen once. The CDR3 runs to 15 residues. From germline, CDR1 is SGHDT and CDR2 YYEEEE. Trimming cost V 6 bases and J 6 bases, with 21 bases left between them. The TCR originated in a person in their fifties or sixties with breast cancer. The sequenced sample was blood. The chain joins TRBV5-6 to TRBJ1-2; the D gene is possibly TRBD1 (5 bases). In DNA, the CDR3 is TGTGCCAGCACCCCGAGGGCAGGGCGGTTTCATGGCTACACCTTC. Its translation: CASTPRAGRFHGYTF.